The rows below give T cell receptor beta chains drawn from one sample of a study of blood T cell repertoires in COVID-19. Using immunoSEQ multiplex PCR, the repertoire was profiled, and TCRdb retains in-frame clones only, with some absent. The sample consists of about 100,000 clones, around nine tenths of them appearing once. Sequencing was carried out using peripheral blood. Receptors originate from a man aged 55 to 70 with acute or convalescent COVID-19. Each CDR3 is given with its conserved first and last residue. The D gene is left open where the match is weak. The size field is filled for only some rows; it gives once, few, many or a size class.

abundance	v_gene	d_gene	j_gene	CDR3aa	CDR3nt
once	TRBV5-1	.	TRBJ2-5	CASSLDQETQYF	TGCGCCAGCAGCCTCGACCAAGAGACCCAGTACTTC
.	TRBV7-8	TRBD1	TRBJ2-7	CASSLGTGGLNEQYF	TGTGCCAGCAGCTTAGGGACAGGGGGCTTGAACGAGCAGTACTTC
.	TRBV6-2/TRBV6-3	TRBD1	TRBJ1-2	CASSYFRTGDRYGYTF	TGTGCCAGCAGTTACTTCCGGACAGGGGATCGGTATGGCTACACCTTC
.	TRBV7-2	.	TRBJ1-1	CASTGRGAVTEAFF	TGTGCCAGCACCGGCCGGGGGGCGGTCACTGAAGCTTTCTTT
.	TRBV28	TRBD1	TRBJ1-5	CASSDRQGSQPQHF	TGTGCCAGCAGTGACCGACAGGGAAGTCAGCCCCAGCATTTT
.	TRBV29-1	.	TRBJ1-1	CSAGQANTEAFF	TGCAGCGCCGGACAAGCCAACACTGAAGCTTTCTTT
once	TRBV9	TRBD1	TRBJ1-6	CASSSRDRNSPLHF	TGTGCCAGCAGCTCCCGGGACAGGAATTCACCCCTCCACTTT
.	TRBV4-3	.	TRBJ1-4	CASSRDNHGEKLFF	TGCGCCAGCTCCCGGGACAATCACGGCGAAAAACTGTTTTTT
.	TRBV3-1/TRBV3-2	TRBD2	TRBJ2-7	CASSADVAGGKYEQYF	TGTGCCAGCAGCGCGGACGTGGCGGGAGGGAAGTACGAGCAGTACTTC
.	TRBV10-3	TRBD2	TRBJ2-3	CAINSVGGSGTDTQYF	TGTGCCATCAATTCTGTGGGCGGGAGCGGGACAGATACGCAGTATTTT
once	TRBV19	.	TRBJ1-4	CASGWGANEKLFF	TGTGCCAGTGGTTGGGGCGCTAATGAAAAACTGTTTTTT
.	TRBV11-1	.	TRBJ2-7	CASSLIGGSYEQYF	TGTGCCAGCAGCTTAATTGGAGGATCCTACGAGCAGTACTTC